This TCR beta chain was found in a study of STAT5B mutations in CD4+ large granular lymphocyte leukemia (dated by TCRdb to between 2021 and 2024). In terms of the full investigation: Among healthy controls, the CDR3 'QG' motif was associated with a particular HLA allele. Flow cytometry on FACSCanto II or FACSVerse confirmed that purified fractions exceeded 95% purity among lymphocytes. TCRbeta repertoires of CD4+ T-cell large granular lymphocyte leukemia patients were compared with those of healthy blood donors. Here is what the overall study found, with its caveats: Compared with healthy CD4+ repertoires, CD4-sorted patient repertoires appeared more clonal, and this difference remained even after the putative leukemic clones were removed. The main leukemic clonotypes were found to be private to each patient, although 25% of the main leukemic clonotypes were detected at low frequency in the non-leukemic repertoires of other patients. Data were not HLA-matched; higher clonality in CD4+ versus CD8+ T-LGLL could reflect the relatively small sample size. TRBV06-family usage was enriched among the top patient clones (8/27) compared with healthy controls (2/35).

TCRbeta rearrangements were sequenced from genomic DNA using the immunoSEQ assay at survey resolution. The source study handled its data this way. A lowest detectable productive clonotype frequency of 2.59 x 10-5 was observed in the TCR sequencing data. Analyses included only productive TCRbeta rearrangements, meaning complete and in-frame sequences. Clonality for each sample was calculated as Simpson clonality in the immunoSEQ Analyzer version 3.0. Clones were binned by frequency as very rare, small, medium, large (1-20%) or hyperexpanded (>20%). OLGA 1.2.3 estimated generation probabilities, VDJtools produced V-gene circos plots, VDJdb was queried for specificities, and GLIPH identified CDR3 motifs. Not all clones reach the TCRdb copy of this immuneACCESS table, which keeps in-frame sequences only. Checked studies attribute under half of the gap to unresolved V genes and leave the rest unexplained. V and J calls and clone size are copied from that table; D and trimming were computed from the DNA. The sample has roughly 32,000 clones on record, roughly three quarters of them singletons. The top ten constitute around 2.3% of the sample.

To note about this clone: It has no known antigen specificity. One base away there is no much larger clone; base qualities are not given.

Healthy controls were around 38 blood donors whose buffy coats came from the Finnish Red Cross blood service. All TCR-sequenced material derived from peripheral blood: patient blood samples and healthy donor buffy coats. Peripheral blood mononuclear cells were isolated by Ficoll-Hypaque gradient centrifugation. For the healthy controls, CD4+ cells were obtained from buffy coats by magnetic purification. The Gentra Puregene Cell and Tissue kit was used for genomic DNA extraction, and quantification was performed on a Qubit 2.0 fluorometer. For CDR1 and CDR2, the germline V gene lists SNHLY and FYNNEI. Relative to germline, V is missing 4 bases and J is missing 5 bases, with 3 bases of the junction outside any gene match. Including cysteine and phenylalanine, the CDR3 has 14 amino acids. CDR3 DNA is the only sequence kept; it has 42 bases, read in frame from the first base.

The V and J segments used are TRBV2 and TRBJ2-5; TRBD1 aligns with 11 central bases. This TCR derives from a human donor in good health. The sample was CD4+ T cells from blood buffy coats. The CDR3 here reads CASSAGQGGETQYF. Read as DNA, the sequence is TGTGCCAGCAGTGCGGGACAGGGGGGGGAGACCCAGTACTTC.